This is a list of T cell receptor beta chains from one sample in a study of cytomegalovirus exposure and HLA in healthy donors. Method: immunoSEQ multiplex PCR; TCRdb's copy keeps in-frame clones and lacks some. This sample has over 110,000 clones, with approximately 78% found just once. The sample was PBMCs. The source is a female donor in good health and CMV-seronegative. CDR3s include the opening cysteine and the closing phenylalanine or tryptophan. The D gene is left open where the match is weak. A clone size is listed for some rows: how often the clone was seen (once, few, many), or a class if it is expanded.

j_gene	v_gene	abundance	d_gene	CDR3nt	CDR3aa
TRBJ2-3	TRBV4-1	.	.	TGCGCCAGCAGCCAGACCTCTCGGGGCACAGATACGCAGTATTTT	CASSQTSRGTDTQYF
TRBJ1-2	TRBV6-1	few	.	TGTGCCAGCAGGGAGGGGCCTGGCTACACCTTC	CASREGPGYTF
TRBJ2-3	TRBV6-1	few	.	TGTGCCAGCAGTGATCGTAGGGGACAAGATACGCAGTATTTT	CASSDRRGQDTQYF
TRBJ2-2	TRBV12-5	.	.	TGTGCTAGTGGTTTGGTCCTCCCGGGACACCGTCAGCAGAACACCGGGGAGCTGTTTTTT	CASGLVLPGHRQQNTGELFF
TRBJ1-4	TRBV30	once	TRBD1	TGTGCCTGGGGGACAGGGCTCAATGAAAAACTGTTTTTT	CAWGTGLNEKLFF
TRBJ1-1	TRBV7-9	.	TRBD1	TGTGCCAGCAGTAGACAGGGGGCTAACACTGAAGCTTTCTTT	CASSRQGANTEAFF
TRBJ2-7	TRBV10-1	.	.	TGCGCCAGCAGTGAAGGGGGTAGTGGGTACGAGCAGTACTTC	CASSEGGSGYEQYF
TRBJ2-3	TRBV6-8	.	.	TGTGCCAGCATCTCGGGACTGTCGACAGATACGCAGTATTTT	CASISGLSTDTQYF
TRBJ2-7	TRBV2	.	.	TGTGCCAGCGTCAGCTACGAGCAGTACTTC	CASVSYEQYF
TRBJ1-6	TRBV2	.	.	TGTGCCAGCGAGACCGCAGGAGGTCAATATTCACCCCTCCACTTT	CASETAGGQYSPLHF
TRBJ1-2	TRBV19	.	.	TGTGCCAGTAGTATAACAGGGCGCGGCTACACCTTC	CASSITGRGYTF
TRBJ2-3	TRBV29-1	.	.	TGCAGCGTTGCCCCCAGAGGTACGCAGTATTTT	CSVAPRGTQYF
TRBJ1-5	TRBV7-9	.	TRBD1	TGTGCCAGCAGCCATTACACGGACAGGGGCAATCAGCCCCAGCATTTT	CASSHYTDRGNQPQHF
TRBJ1-5	TRBV28	.	TRBD1	TGTGCCAGCAGTTTGGGACAGGGACATCAGCCCCAGCATTTT	CASSLGQGHQPQHF
TRBJ1-1	TRBV2	.	.	TGTGCCAGCAATCTCGGTGCGACTGAAGCTTTCTTT	CASNLGATEAFF
TRBJ2-1	TRBV7-8	.	TRBD1	TGTGCCAGCAGCCGAGCGACAGGGACGGGCTCCAATGAGCAGTTCTTC	CASSRATGTGSNEQFF
TRBJ2-3	TRBV12-2	.	.	TGTGCAAGTCCCCACCACGACAGTTACGGCACAGATACGCAGTATTTT	CASPHHDSYGTDTQYF
TRBJ2-5	TRBV6-5	.	TRBD1	TGTGCCAGCAGTCACAGGGGTTTGGGAGAGACCCAGTACTTC	CASSHRGLGETQYF
TRBJ2-1	TRBV7-9	few	.	TGTGCCAGCAGCTTAAGGTCGGCGCGGGTGACCTACAATGAGCAGTTCTTC	CASSLRSARVTYNEQFF
TRBJ2-7	TRBV4-1	.	TRBD1	TGCGCCAGCAGCCAAAGGACAGGGTACGACGAGCAGTACTTC	CASSQRTGYDEQYF
TRBJ2-7	TRBV6-6	once	.	TGTGCCAGCAGTTATTTGGCGGGTGAACAGGGCTACGAGCAGTACTTC	CASSYLAGEQGYEQYF
TRBJ1-2	TRBV20-1	.	.	TGCAGGCCCGGGTACTATGGCTACACCTTC	CRPGYYGYTF